Below, 25 T cell receptor beta chains from the same sample are listed, as sequenced in a study of T cell responses to AZD1222 COVID-19 vaccine. Sequencing used immunoSEQ multiplex PCR; TCRdb keeps in-frame clones, though not all of them. The table records about 100,000 clones, approximately 87% of them present only once. This specimen consisted of peripheral blood, obtained on day 0 of AZD1222 vaccination. The origin of the receptors is an adult in good health.

This clone has only one observation. The rearrangement uses TRBV28 and TRBJ1-5; TRBD1 agrees at 9 bases. The CDR3 totals 16 residues. Germline CDR1 is MDHEN and CDR2 is SYDVKM. With 1 base clipped from V and 6 bases from J, the junction kept 7 bases outside the gene matches. The chain's CDR3 is CASSLLPGQGGQPQHF. CDR3 in DNA: TGTGCCAGCAGTTTATTGCCGGGACAGGGAGGTCAGCCCCAGCATTTT.

The chain combines TRBV7-9 with TRBJ2-2; TRBD1 might be the D (6 bases). The CDR3 extends over 13 amino acids. The germline CDR1 and CDR2 sequences are SEHNR and FQNEAQ (reference sequence). Trimming left V 10 bases short and J 4 bases short, with 13 bases between. The CDR3 nucleotides read TGTGCCATCCAACAGGGCGCCACCGGGGAGCTGTTTTTT. Encoded protein: CAIQQGATGELFF. Based on the CDR3 plus reference TRBV7-9 and TRBJ2-2, the full variable domain is DTGVSQNPRHKITKRGQNVTFRCDPISEHNRLYWYRQTLGQGPEFLTYFQNEAQLEKSRLLSDRFSAERPKGSFSTLEIQRTEQGDSAMYLCAIQQGATGELFFGEGSRLTVL.

CDR3 protein: CASQSGGTTGYDYTF. In DNA form, the CDR3 reads TGTGCCAGCCAATCGGGGGGAACGACAGGGTACGACTACACCTTC. The chain couples TRBV6-5 to TRBJ1-2, with 7 nucleotides matching TRBD1. Germline-derived CDR1 and CDR2 are MNHEY and SVGAGI. This CDR3 is 15 amino acids long. Losses at the gene ends were 8 bases for V and 10 bases for J; bases not matched to a gene: 19.

The chain uses TRBV5-1 and TRBJ2-1; 7 positions agree with TRBD2. With V trimmed by 5 bases and J by 0 bases, 5 bases remained unmatched. CDR1 and CDR2 (germline): SGHRS, YFSETQ. This CDR3 has 15 amino acids. As DNA, the CDR3 is TGCGCCAGCAGAGCGACTAGCAGCTCCTACAATGAGCAGTTCTTC. It codes for CASRATSSSYNEQFF.

The genes are TRBV4-1 and TRBJ2-7, with TRBD2 matching 12 bases. The junction had 17 bases not matched to a gene; V was cut back by 5 bases and J by 3 bases. Germline assignment: CDR1 MGHRA and CDR2 YSYEKL. This CDR3 contains 19 residues. CDR3 sequence (DNA): TGCGCCAGCAGCTGGCGACTAGCGGGAGCCCTCACGGGTTTCTACGAGCAGTACTTC. Its protein is CASSWRLAGALTGFYEQYF.

The chain is built from TRBV12-3 or TRBV12-4 and TRBJ2-3; the D gene could be TRBD1 or TRBD2 (5 bases each). The CDR3 loop spans 12 amino acids. V lost 6 bases to trimming and J lost 5 bases, with 9 bases between them. DNA of the CDR3: TGTGCCAGCAGCCCGGGACGAGATACGCAGTATTTT. This translates into CASSPGRDTQYF.

The chain uses TRBV9 and TRBJ2-7; tentatively, D is TRBD1 or TRBD2 (6 bases each). The CDR3 is made up of 15 amino acids. Looked up from germline, CDR1 is SGDLS and CDR2 is YYNGEE. V lost 0 bases and J 5 bases, leaving 15 bases between the germline ends. CDR3 loop: CASSVEGGSGDEQYF. The CDR3 DNA is TGTGCCAGCAGCGTAGAAGGGGGGTCCGGGGACGAGCAGTACTTC.

The chain couples TRBV9 to TRBJ1-1; TRBD1 matches at 7 bases. Germline values: CDR1 SGDLS, CDR2 YYNGEE. The V and J ends lost 3 bases and 3 bases, in that order; junction bases with no gene match: 8. The CDR3 loop spans 15 amino acids. CDR3 nucleotides: TGTGCCAGCAGCGCCCGACAGGGTTTTTACACTGAAGCTTTCTTT. Translated, it gives CASSARQGFYTEAFF.

This rearrangement joins TRBV29-1 to TRBJ1-1, with no clear D. Trimming left V 4 bases short and J 0 bases short, with 30 bases between. CDR1 SQVTM and CDR2 ANQGSEA come from the germline V gene. CDR3 length: 20 residues. This CDR3 is CSVGARLGKWRTFMNTEAFF. The CDR3 region has the DNA TGCAGCGTTGGTGCCAGGCTTGGCAAATGGAGAACCTTCATGAACACTGAAGCTTTCTTT. Based on the CDR3 plus reference TRBV29-1 and TRBJ1-1, the full variable domain is SAVISQKPSRDICQRGTSLTIQCQVDSQVTMMFWYRQQPGQSLTLIATANQGSEATYESGFVIDKFPISRPNLTFSTLTVSNMSPEDSSIYLCSVGARLGKWRTFMNTEAFFGQGTRLTVV.

The chain uses TRBV2 and TRBJ2-5, with TRBD2 as a possible D gene (6 bases). The CDR3 has 15 residues. Germline V gene data show CDR1 as SNHLY and CDR2 as FYNNEI. The V gene lost 7 bases and the J gene lost 5 bases, with 20 bases spanning the gap. CDR3 bases: TGTGCCAGCAAACAAGGGCTCTTTGGGGGGGAGACCCAGTACTTC. Translation: CASKQGLFGGETQYF.

V gene TRBV27 combines with J gene TRBJ2-7, with TRBD1 matching over 7 bases. Germline V gives CDR1 MNHEY, CDR2 SMNVEV (reference sequence). V shed 4 bases, J shed 4 bases, and the junction held 4 bases outside the gene matches. The CDR3 spans 13 residues. The chain's CDR3 is CASSSRDRYEQYF. The CDR3 coding sequence is TGTGCCAGCAGTTCCCGGGACAGATACGAGCAGTACTTC.

The V and J genes are TRBV7-3 and TRBJ2-7; unclear D gene. V lost 0 bases and J 5 bases, leaving 8 bases between the germline ends. This CDR3 spans 13 amino acids. Germline lookup yields CDR1 SGHTA and CDR2 FQGTGA. The chain's CDR3 is CASSLTGSHEQYF. For the CDR3, the DNA is TGTGCCAGCAGCTTAACAGGGTCCCACGAGCAGTACTTC.

The chain combines TRBV7-2 with TRBJ1-1, with D uncertain. The V gene's germline CDR1 is SGHTA and CDR2 FQGNSA. V was trimmed by 2 bases and J by 6 bases, leaving 13 bases between them. The CDR3 consists of 14 residues. This chain's CDR3 is CASSLWGIGAEAFF. Here the CDR3 DNA reads TGTGCCAGCAGCTTATGGGGAATAGGTGCTGAAGCTTTCTTT.

The gene calls are TRBV3-1 (or the pseudogene TRBV3-2) and TRBJ2-7; D is uncertain. Looked up from germline, CDR1 is LGHDT and CDR2 is YNNKEL (reference sequence). The CDR3 covers 16 residues. V was cut by 1 base and J by 4 bases, with 17 bases left in between. CDR3 protein: CASSQVGQTPRYEQYF. As DNA, the CDR3 is TGTGCCAGCAGCCAAGTCGGTCAGACTCCACGGTACGAGCAGTACTTC.

The chain combines TRBV6-5 with TRBJ1-3; D uncertain. The CDR3 runs to 13 residues. Trimming cost V 6 bases and J 4 bases, with 10 bases left between them. Germline assignment: CDR1 MNHEY and CDR2 SVGAGI. Here the CDR3 reads CASRDGQGNTIYF. In DNA, the CDR3 is TGTGCCAGCAGAGACGGTCAGGGAAACACCATATATTTT.

V and J are TRBV7-9 and TRBJ1-2; D unclear. This CDR3 spans 16 amino acids. Germline V gene sequence: CDR1 SEHNR, CDR2 FQNEAQ (reference sequence). Trimming stripped 5 bases from V and 7 bases from J, with 23 bases between. CDR3 in amino acids: CASSPRAGVSVSGYTF. For the CDR3, the DNA is TGTGCCAGCAGCCCCCGGGCAGGCGTCTCTGTTTCTGGCTACACCTTC.

This clone was detected a few times. The chain combines TRBV6-6 with TRBJ2-7; D is unclear. Germline lookup yields CDR1 MNHNY and CDR2 SVGAGI (reference sequence). The CDR3 length is 11 residues. V was cut by 4 bases and J by 9 bases, with 10 bases left in between. The CDR3 region is CASSLAGGQYF. The CDR3 coding sequence is TGTGCCAGCAGTTTGGCTGGTGGGCAGTACTTC.

V gene TRBV9 combines with J gene TRBJ1-1, with TRBD1 as a possible D gene (6 bases). The CDR3 spans 13 residues. The germline V gene has CDR1 SGDLS and CDR2 YYNGEE. The V end was cut by 0 bases, the J end by 11 bases, with 14 bases between. CDR3 loop: CASSVGTIGGAFF. The CDR3 DNA is TGTGCCAGCAGCGTAGGCACCATTGGGGGCGCTTTCTTT.

The CDR3: CAISQDGGGNQPQHF. The CDR3 DNA follows: TGTGCCATCAGCCAGGACGGGGGAGGCAATCAGCCCCAGCATTTT. V gene TRBV10-3 combines with J gene TRBJ1-5; D is perhaps TRBD1 (5 bases). The CDR3 extends over 15 amino acids. Germline CDR1 reads ENHRY; CDR2 reads SYGVKD. The germline V and J ends were trimmed by 6 bases and 2 bases, with 14 bases remaining between them.

V is TRBV5-1 and J is TRBJ2-5, with 10 bases identical to TRBD1. Germline V gene sequence: CDR1 SGHRS, CDR2 YFSETQ. V lost 0 bases and J lost 5; bases outside the gene matches: 7. The CDR3 covers 16 residues. The CDR3 loop is CASSLVGQGSAETQYF. CDR3 nucleotide sequence: TGCGCCAGCAGCTTGGTGGGACAGGGGAGTGCGGAGACCCAGTACTTC.

This clone was detected a few times. The chain links TRBV5-1 to TRBJ2-7, with D perhaps being TRBD1 or TRBD2 (5 bases each). The germline gives CDR1 SGHRS, CDR2 YFSETQ. CDR3 length equals 15 residues. Between the trimmed V and J ends, which lost 2 bases and 7 bases, there was a span of 19 bases. This chain's CDR3 is CASSFSGTPGEEQYF. The DNA of the CDR3 is TGCGCCAGCAGCTTCTCCGGGACCCCTGGTGAGGAGCAGTACTTC.

This chain uses TRBV6-6 with TRBJ2-7; the D call may be TRBD1 or TRBD2 (5 bases each). CDR3 length: 14 amino acids. Trimming removed 7 bases from V and 2 bases from J, with 15 bases in between. Germline loops: CDR1 MNHNY, CDR2 SVGAGI (reference sequence). The CDR3 DNA follows: TGTGCCAGCATTAAATGGGACGGGACCTACGAGCAGTACTTC. It encodes CASIKWDGTYEQYF.

This clone was seen only a few times. V usage is TRBV9 and J usage is TRBJ2-7; 12 bases are shared with TRBD2. Germline lookup yields CDR1 SGDLS and CDR2 YYNGEE. Germline trimming cut 4 bases from V and 1 base from J; bases unmatched to any gene: 12. CDR3 length: 18 residues. The CDR3 here is CASSRGTSGRAESYEQYF. CDR3 sequence (DNA): TGTGCCAGCAGCCGGGGGACTAGCGGGCGGGCTGAATCCTACGAGCAGTACTTC.

The chain is built from TRBV5-1 and TRBJ1-5; D unclear. The germline V gene has CDR1 SGHRS and CDR2 YFSETQ. The V gene lost 0 bases and the J gene lost 4 bases, with 5 bases spanning the gap. The CDR3 runs to 13 residues. The CDR3 nucleotides are TGCGCCAGCAGCTTGGACAGAAATCAGCCCCAGCATTTT. This encodes CASSLDRNQPQHF.

This sequence joins TRBV6-5 and TRBJ2-1, with D maybe TRBD1 (7 bases). V lost 5 bases, J lost 9 bases, and 14 bases lay in between. The CDR3 is made up of 13 amino acids. Germline V gives CDR1 MNHEY, CDR2 SVGAGI. This CDR3 reads CASSPQGGSEQFF. The CDR3, as DNA: TGTGCCAGCAGTCCCCAGGGGGGATCTGAGCAGTTCTTC.